This is a list of T cell receptor beta chains from one sample in a study of CD8 T cells in ankylosing spondylitis. TCRdb passed the 5' RACE reads through MiXCR, listing each CDR3 protein once. The sample contains over 75,000 distinct CDR3 sequences, about 8.8% of which appear only once. The sample taken for sequencing was blood, either unsorted or a sorted T cell fraction (not recorded which). These receptors came from a male donor with ankylosing spondylitis or in good health (not recorded which). CDR3s include the opening cysteine and the closing phenylalanine or tryptophan. Each record gives: CDR3 length, J gene, V gene, clone size, D gene, CDR3 protein, CDR3 DNA. D genes are given only for firm matches. The size field is filled for only some rows; it gives once, few, many or a size class.

>15|TRBJ2-5|TRBV2|many|-
CASSPTTRAQETQYF
TGTGCCAGCAGCCCTACAACTAGGGCCCAAGAGACCCAGTACTTC
>14|TRBJ2-5|TRBV20-1|many|TRBD1
CSARLQGAGETQYF
TGCAGTGCGAGACTTCAGGGGGCTGGCGAGACCCAGTACTTC
>21|TRBJ2-1|TRBV28|many|-
CASKLERGDTEKLSSYNEQFF
TGTGCCAGCAAATTGGAAAGGGGCGACACTGAAAAGTTGAGCTCCTACAATGAGCAGTTCTTC
>15|TRBJ1-4|TRBV4-2|many|-
CASSQEGAKNEKLFF
TGTGCCAGCAGCCAAGAGGGGGCAAAGAATGAAAAACTGTTTTTT
>15|TRBJ2-1|TRBV7-6|many|-
CASSSGPDWHNEQFF
TGTGCCAGCAGCTCAGGGCCGGATTGGCACAATGAGCAGTTCTTC
>15|TRBJ2-5|TRBV6-2/TRBV6-3|many|TRBD1
CASSMDRGLGETQYF
TGTGCCAGCAGTATGGACAGGGGACTGGGGGAGACCCAGTACTTC
>16|TRBJ2-3|TRBV27|many|TRBD1
CASSFSGTGNQDTQYF
TGTGCCAGCAGTTTTTCCGGGACAGGGAACCAAGATACGCAGTATTTT
>15|TRBJ2-3|TRBV12-3/TRBV12-4|many|-
CASSLVPSLSDTQYF
TGTGCCAGCAGTTTGGTTCCGTCGTTGTCAGATACGCAGTATTTT
>14|TRBJ1-4|TRBV28|many|-
CASAAAGDGEKLFF
TGTGCCAGCGCGGCGGCGGGAGACGGTGAAAAACTGTTTTTT
>15|TRBJ1-1|TRBV11-2|many|TRBD1
CASSLGRGTGTEAFF
TGTGCCAGCAGCTTAGGCCGCGGGACAGGGACTGAAGCTTTCTTT
>16|TRBJ1-4|TRBV9|many|-
CASSPRRTATNEKLFF
TGTGCCAGCAGCCCCCGCCGGACAGCAACTAATGAAAAACTGTTTTTT
>15|TRBJ1-5|TRBV6-2/TRBV6-3|few|TRBD1
CASRPGQGGNQPQHF
TGTGCCAGCAGGCCGGGACAGGGCGGCAATCAGCCCCAGCATTTT
>15|TRBJ1-6|TRBV3-1|few|TRBD1
CASSHPTGRNSPLHF
TGTGCCAGCAGCCACCCGACAGGGAGGAATTCACCCCTCCACTTT
>13|TRBJ2-7|TRBV3-1|few|-
CASSQGFSYEQYF
TGTGCCAGCAGCCAAGGATTTTCCTACGAGCAGTACTTC
>15|TRBJ2-3|TRBV12-3/TRBV12-4|many|-
CASKEASGDADTQYF
TGTGCCAGCAAGGAGGCTAGTGGGGATGCAGATACGCAGTATTTT
>15|TRBJ2-1|TRBV7-3|few|-
CASSLKAGAINEQFF
TGTGCCAGCAGCTTAAAGGCAGGTGCAATTAATGAGCAGTTCTTC
>14|TRBJ1-1|TRBV7-6|-|-
CASSFAEDATEAFF
TGTGCCAGCAGCTTCGCGGAGGACGCCACTGAAGCTTTCTTT
>13|TRBJ1-5|TRBV29-1|many|TRBD1
CSVEWDRDQPQHF
TGCAGCGTTGAATGGGACAGGGACCAGCCCCAGCATTTT
>15|TRBJ1-5|TRBV20-1|many|TRBD1
CSASAGTGRSQPQHF
TGCAGTGCTAGTGCCGGGACAGGGAGAAGTCAGCCCCAGCATTTT
>12|TRBJ2-3|TRBV7-6|many|-
CASSYYADTQYF
TGTGCCAGCAGCTATTATGCAGATACGCAGTATTTT
>11|TRBJ2-3|TRBV12-3/TRBV12-4|many|-
CASSLVDTQYF
TGTGCCAGCAGTTTGGTGGATACGCAGTATTTT
>18|TRBJ2-5|TRBV12-2|many|-
CASRPRLAGNDNQETQYF
TGTGCAAGTCGCCCTCGACTAGCCGGAAATGATAATCAAGAGACCCAGTACTTC
>17|TRBJ2-1|TRBV6-5|many|TRBD1
CASSYKGTGLSYNEQFF
TGTGCCAGCAGTTACAAGGGGACAGGGCTCTCCTACAATGAGCAGTTCTTC
>13|TRBJ2-3|TRBV12-3/TRBV12-4|many|TRBD1
CASSLQTGVTQYF
TGTGCCAGCAGTCTCCAGACAGGGGTAACGCAGTATTTT
>15|TRBJ2-1|TRBV2|many|TRBD1
CASRLDRATGNEQFF
TGTGCCAGCAGATTAGACAGGGCTACGGGGAATGAGCAGTTCTTC
>13|TRBJ2-5|TRBV7-2|few|-
CASSFRGQETQYF
TGTGCCAGCAGCTTCCGGGGCCAAGAGACCCAGTACTTC
>10|TRBJ1-2|TRBV29-1|once|-
CSAVDGGYTF
TGCAGCGCCGTAGACGGGGGCTACACCTTC
>14|TRBJ1-6|TRBV3-1|many|-
CASSQRQDNSPLHF
TGTGCCAGCAGCCAGCGACAGGATAATTCACCCCTCCACTTT
>13|TRBJ2-1|TRBV14|many|-
CASSQGTYNEQFF
TGTGCCAGCAGCCAAGGGACGTACAATGAGCAGTTCTTC
>13|TRBJ2-2|TRBV29-1|few|TRBD2
CSVYSGGLGELFF
TGCAGCGTTTATAGCGGGGGTCTCGGGGAGCTGTTTTTT
>15|TRBJ1-1|TRBV5-4|many|-
CASSLDRVWGPEAFF
TGTGCCAGCAGCTTGGACAGGGTTTGGGGCCCTGAAGCTTTCTTT
>14|TRBJ2-5|TRBV7-2|many|TRBD2
CASTSLAGKETQYF
TGTGCCAGCACCTCTTTAGCGGGTAAAGAGACCCAGTACTTC
>17|TRBJ2-3|TRBV20-1|few|-
CSAKDPKLDSSTDTQYF
TGCAGTGCCAAAGATCCGAAATTAGATTCTAGCACAGATACGCAGTATTTT
>15|TRBJ2-2|TRBV3-1|-|-
CASSQRTANTGELFF
TGTGCCAGCAGCCAGAGGACAGCGAACACCGGGGAGCTGTTTTTT
>13|TRBJ1-1|TRBV21-1|many|-
CASSKDRSTEAFF
TGTGCCAGCAGCAAGGACAGGAGCACTGAAGCTTTCTTT
>14|TRBJ2-3|TRBV7-3|-|-
CASSLVGGPDTQYF
TGTGCCAGCAGCTTAGTGGGCGGACCAGATACGCAGTATTTT
>19|TRBJ2-2|TRBV24-1|many|TRBD2
CATSAGLAAYSLNTGELFF
TGTGCCACCAGTGCCGGACTAGCGGCATACTCCCTGAACACCGGGGAGCTGTTTTTT
>15|TRBJ2-1|TRBV25-1|many|TRBD2
CASSLAGSSYNEQFF
TGTGCCAGCAGCCTAGCGGGGAGCTCCTACAATGAGCAGTTCTTC
>15|TRBJ1-6|TRBV27|many|-
CASKPGTPYNSPLHF
TGTGCCAGCAAACCGGGGACGCCCTATAATTCACCCCTCCACTTT
>12|TRBJ1-5|TRBV20-1|many|-
CSAIQSNQPQHF
TGCAGTGCTATACAGAGCAATCAGCCCCAGCATTTT
>15|TRBJ1-6|TRBV28|-|-
CASSLPDSLNSPLHF
TGTGCCAGCAGTTTACCGGACAGCCTGAATTCACCCCTCCACTTT
>17|TRBJ2-5|TRBV27|many|TRBD2
CASRIVHSGGAMETQYF
TGTGCCAGCAGGATTGTACATAGCGGGGGGGCCATGGAGACCCAGTACTTC
>15|TRBJ2-5|TRBV15|many|-
CATSRDLAGGETQYF
TGTGCCACCAGCAGAGATCTGGCAGGAGGGGAGACCCAGTACTTC
>16|TRBJ2-6|TRBV7-8|many|-
CASSLVPGSGANVLTF
TGTGCCAGCAGCTTAGTCCCCGGCTCTGGGGCCAACGTCCTGACTTTC
>13|TRBJ2-3|TRBV20-1|many|TRBD1
CSARDRAEDTQYF
TGCAGTGCTAGGGACAGGGCCGAAGATACGCAGTATTTT
>13|TRBJ2-1|TRBV7-4|many|-
CASSDSSGGEQFF
TGTGCCAGCAGCGACTCTAGTGGAGGAGAGCAGTTCTTC
>12|TRBJ2-2|TRBV12-3/TRBV12-4|many|TRBD2
CASSQGLAPLFF
TGTGCCAGCAGTCAGGGACTAGCCCCGCTGTTTTTT
>13|TRBJ2-1|TRBV29-1|many|-
CSVDKGSYNEQFF
TGCAGCGTTGATAAGGGGTCCTACAATGAGCAGTTCTTC
>13|TRBJ1-1|TRBV20-1|many|-
CSSSGRMNTEAFF
TGCAGTTCCTCGGGACGGATGAACACTGAAGCTTTCTTT
>14|TRBJ1-2|TRBV28|many|TRBD1
CASSLTGDNYGYTF
TGTGCCAGCAGTTTGACAGGGGACAACTATGGCTACACCTTC
>14|TRBJ2-7|TRBV9|many|TRBD1
CASSRKDRAWEQYF
TGTGCCAGCTCCCGGAAGGACAGGGCTTGGGAGCAGTACTTC
>11|TRBJ1-2|TRBV5-5|many|-
CASSLEYGYTF
TGTGCCAGCAGCTTGGAGTATGGCTACACCTTC
>14|TRBJ2-7|TRBV20-1|many|-
CSATRGGSLYEQYF
TGCAGTGCAACTAGGGGTGGGAGCCTCTACGAGCAGTACTTC
>14|TRBJ2-1|TRBV5-6|few|-
CASSSRLLYNEQFF
TGTGCCAGCAGCTCCCGGCTCCTCTACAATGAGCAGTTCTTC
>15|TRBJ2-5|TRBV20-1|few|TRBD2
CSASQPRGGEETQYF
TGCAGTGCTAGTCAACCGCGGGGGGGCGAGGAGACCCAGTACTTC
>15|TRBJ2-1|TRBV5-1|many|-
CASSLAGGRYNEQFF
TGCGCCAGCAGCTTGGCAGGAGGACGTTACAATGAGCAGTTCTTC
>14|TRBJ2-5|TRBV5-5|many|-
CASRPAGLQETQYF
TGTGCCAGCAGGCCTGCGGGCCTTCAAGAGACCCAGTACTTC
>14|TRBJ2-5|TRBV7-6|few|-
CASSSSLAQETQYF
TGTGCCAGCAGCTCGTCTCTCGCTCAAGAGACCCAGTACTTC
>16|TRBJ2-1|TRBV5-6|many|TRBD2
CASSLLGLAAYNEQFF
TGTGCCAGCAGCTTGTTAGGGCTAGCGGCCTACAATGAGCAGTTCTTC
>17|TRBJ2-5|TRBV3-1|-|TRBD2
CASSLRASGGRAETQYF
TGTGCCAGCAGCCTAAGGGCTAGCGGGGGTAGGGCGGAGACCCAGTACTTC